These 25 T cell receptor beta chains were all obtained from the same sample, sequenced in a study of blood T cell repertoires in COVID-19. The data were produced by immunoSEQ multiplex PCR, yet TCRdb's version contains in-frame clones alone and is incomplete. The sample lists some 670,000 clones, just under 90% occurring once. Sequenced sample: peripheral blood. All receptors come from a woman under 30 with acute or convalescent COVID-19.

The gene calls are TRBV7-9 and TRBJ1-2; 8 bases match TRBD1. The germline V gene has CDR1 SEHNR and CDR2 FQNEAQ (reference sequence). Trimming at V came to 7 bases and at J to 3 bases, leaving 10 bases not matched to a gene. The CDR3 is 15 residues long. The CDR3 here is CASTFRTGWDYGYTF. In DNA, the CDR3 is TGTGCCAGCACCTTCCGGACAGGGTGGGACTATGGCTACACCTTC.

This chain joins TRBV7-9 and TRBJ2-1, with TRBD2 matching 8 bases. CDR3 length: 18 residues. Per germline, CDR1 SEHNR and CDR2 FQNEAQ (reference sequence). J gave up 2 bases and V 5 bases, and 14 bases lay outside the gene matches. The CDR3 nucleotides read TGTGCCAGCAGCGGTGAGGCACTCCGGGGGGGGACCTACAATGAGCAGTTCTTC. This sequence encodes CASSGEALRGGTYNEQFF.

The chain has TRBV9 and TRBJ1-2; tentatively, D is TRBD1 (5 bases). V dropped 0 bases and J dropped 3 bases, with 15 bases sitting between them. This CDR3 is built from 16 residues. Germline CDR1 reads SGDLS; CDR2 reads YYNGEE. In nucleotides, the CDR3 is TGTGCCAGCAGCGTAGGAAACAGGATCGTCGACTATGGCTACACCTTC. Translated, it gives CASSVGNRIVDYGYTF.

The CDR3 DNA reads as TGTGCCAGCAGTGAAGTGGCAGGGGGGCCCTACGAGCAGTACTTC. This encodes CASSEVAGGPYEQYF. V and J are TRBV2 and TRBJ2-7, with D possibly matching TRBD1 (7 bases). Per germline, CDR1 SNHLY and CDR2 FYNNEI. This CDR3 region has 15 residues. V dropped 1 base and J dropped 2 bases, with 12 bases sitting between them.

The DNA of the CDR3 is TGCAGCGTGGCAGACACCGACACTGAAGCTTTCTTT. Protein product: CSVADTDTEAFF. The genes are TRBV29-1 and TRBJ1-1; the D is unclear. In germline, CDR1 is SQVTM, CDR2 ANQGSEA. V was clipped by 6 bases and J by 3 bases, with 11 bases between them. This CDR3 region has 12 residues.

The chain has TRBV20-1 and TRBJ1-1; the D gene is possibly TRBD1 (6 bases). Germline lookup yields CDR1 DFQATT and CDR2 SNEGSKA (reference sequence). V was pared by 5 bases and J by 7 bases, with 8 bases between. This CDR3 is built from 10 residues. The CDR3 nucleotides are TGCAGTGCTGACAGGTATGAAGCTTTCTTT. It is translated as CSADRYEAFF.

This chain uses TRBV6-4 with TRBJ2-2; D is unresolved. The germline V gene encodes CDR1 MRHNA and CDR2 SNTAGT. V was clipped by 3 bases and J by 4 bases, with 6 bases between them. The CDR3 runs 13 residues. The CDR3 DNA is TGTGCCAGCAGTGAGAGTGGCACCGGGGAGCTGTTTTTT. Translation gives CASSESGTGELFF.

Here the CDR3 reads CAIAGQGTKSSYEQYF. In nucleotides, the CDR3 is TGTGCCATCGCGGGACAGGGGACCAAAAGCTCCTACGAGCAGTACTTC. The V and J genes are TRBV10-3 and TRBJ2-7, with 10 positions matching TRBD1. Trimming at V came to 8 bases and at J to 0 bases, leaving 10 bases not matched to a gene. The CDR3 has 16 residues. Germline V CDR1 and CDR2: ENHRY, SYGVKD.

The chain has TRBV7-2 and TRBJ2-7, with a tentative D call TRBD1 (6 bases). This CDR3 is built from 15 residues. CDR1 is SGHTA, CDR2 FQGNSA, per germline. V was trimmed by 2 bases and J by 0 bases, leaving 11 bases between them. The CDR3 nucleotides read TGTGCCAGCAGCTTATTCCCGGACAGCTCCTACGAGCAGTACTTC. Protein: CASSLFPDSSYEQYF.

The rearrangement uses TRBV6-5 and TRBJ1-2; 7 bases align to TRBD1. The CDR3 spans 12 residues. V dropped 4 bases and J dropped 8; count of bases not matched to a gene: 4. Germline-derived CDR1 and CDR2 are MNHEY and SVGAGI. CDR3 nucleotide sequence: TGTGCCAGCAGTTCCACAGGGGACGGCTACACCTTC. This encodes CASSSTGDGYTF.

The gene calls are TRBV29-1 and TRBJ1-1; TRBD1 agrees at 8 bases. This CDR3 spans 13 amino acids. With 6 bases clipped from V and 4 bases from J, the junction kept 7 bases outside the gene matches. From germline, CDR1 is SQVTM and CDR2 ANQGSEA. The chain's CDR3 is CSVKRQGPTEAFF. CDR3 DNA sequence: TGCAGCGTGAAAAGACAGGGGCCCACTGAAGCTTTCTTT.

V gene TRBV27 combines with J gene TRBJ1-4, with D tentatively TRBD1 (5 bases). V shed 5 bases and J shed 8 bases, with 18 bases lying between them. The CDR3 runs to 15 residues. Germline V gene sequence: CDR1 MNHEY, CDR2 SMNVEV (reference sequence). CDR3 DNA sequence: TGTGCCAGCAGTCCCCGGGGGGAGGGCTGGGAAAAACTGTTTTTT. As protein: CASSPRGEGWEKLFF.

The chain combines TRBV27 with TRBJ2-6; the D is unclear. This CDR3 region has 17 residues. Germline V lookup: CDR1 MNHEY, CDR2 SMNVEV (reference sequence). V was shortened by 3 bases and J by 0 bases, with 12 bases between the two germline ends. The CDR3 DNA follows: TGTGCCAGCAGTTTCTTCCCCTCCCGCTCTGGGGCCAACGTCCTGACTTTC. Amino acid sequence: CASSFFPSRSGANVLTF.

V gene TRBV19 combines with J gene TRBJ1-3; D possibly corresponds to TRBD1 (6 bases). Germline assignment: CDR1 LNHDA and CDR2 SQIVND (reference sequence). V lost 7 bases and J 0 bases, leaving 16 bases between the germline ends. CDR3 size: 16 residues. CDR3 bases: TGTGCCAGTACCGTTACAGGGCCCCACTCTGGAAACACCATATATTTT. Its protein product is CASTVTGPHSGNTIYF.

The chain uses TRBV4-1 and TRBJ1-2; possibly TRBD1 for D (5 bases). V lost 3 bases to trimming and J lost 7 bases, with 12 bases between them. CDR3 length: 13 amino acids. Germline V gene sequence: CDR1 MGHRA, CDR2 YSYEKL. CDR3 residues: CASSQQGWGGYTF. The CDR3 nucleotides are TGCGCCAGCAGCCAGCAGGGTTGGGGTGGCTACACCTTC.

The gene calls are TRBV2 and TRBJ2-7, with D hard to call. The CDR3 consists of 13 residues. V was clipped by 6 bases and J by 3 bases, with 12 bases between them. Germline V gives CDR1 SNHLY, CDR2 FYNNEI. CDR3 DNA sequence: TGTGCCAGCAGAGAGGATATCGGCTACGAGCAGTACTTC. Protein product: CASREDIGYEQYF.

The chain joins TRBV7-9 to TRBJ1-1; no firm D call. Trimming left V 2 bases short and J 5 bases short, with 6 bases between. CDR1 and CDR2 from the germline V gene are SEHNR and FQNEAQ (reference sequence). This CDR3 comprises 12 residues. CDR3 coding DNA: TGTGCCAGCAGCTTAACGGTGACTGAAGCTTTCTTT. Protein sequence: CASSLTVTEAFF. Variable domain in full (rest from reference TRBV7-9 and TRBJ1-1): DTGVSQNPRHKITKRGQNVTFRCDPISEHNRLYWYRQTLGQGPEFLTYFQNEAQLEKSRLLSDRFSAERPKGSFSTLEIQRTEQGDSAMYLCASSLTVTEAFFGQGTRLTVV.

This clone has just one count. The chain combines TRBV6-1 with TRBJ2-5, with D possibly matching TRBD1 (6 bases). Per germline, CDR1 MNHNS and CDR2 SASEGT. The CDR3 has 15 amino acids. V lost 3 bases to trimming and J lost 4 bases, with 15 bases between them. The CDR3 DNA reads TGTGCCAGCAGTGAGAGTGAGGGGGTCCCAGAGACCCAGTACTTC. As protein: CASSESEGVPETQYF.

The chain joins TRBV4-2 to TRBJ1-5; 8 positions match TRBD1. This CDR3 spans 18 amino acids. The J segment lost 4 bases and the V segment lost 1 base, leaving 12 bases of the junction unmatched. Germline V gives CDR1 LGHNA, CDR2 YNFKEQ. CDR3 residues: CASSQGGHGTGLNQPQHF. CDR3 DNA: TGTGCCAGCAGCCAAGGGGGCCACGGGACAGGCCTTAATCAGCCCCAGCATTTT.

V and J are TRBV6-5 and TRBJ2-2; D uncertain. V lost 0 bases and J 6 bases, leaving 8 bases between the germline ends. The length of the CDR3 is 14 residues. The germline V gene encodes CDR1 MNHEY and CDR2 SVGAGI. The DNA of the CDR3 is TGTGCCAGCAGTTACTCGACTGAGGCCGGGGAGCTGTTTTTT. Translation: CASSYSTEAGELFF.

The chain links TRBV3-1 (or the pseudogene TRBV3-2) to TRBJ1-2; TRBD1 is a possible D gene (5 bases). Deletions cut 6 bases from V and 5 bases from J, with 13 bases between. In germline, CDR1 is LGHDT, CDR2 YNNKEL (reference sequence). This CDR3 region has 13 residues. The CDR3, as DNA: TGTGCCAGCAGGTCGGGGGGGAATTATGGCTACACCTTC. Translating gives CASRSGGNYGYTF.

DNA of the CDR3: TGTGCCAGCAGTGACGGGGGGGGACCGGCTTTCTTT. It specifies CASSDGGGPAFF. The rearrangement links TRBV6-4 to TRBJ1-1, with D possibly TRBD1 on 5 matching bases. The CDR3 sequence is 12 residues long. From germline, CDR1 is MRHNA and CDR2 SNTAGT. Between the trimmed V and J ends, which lost 2 bases and 11 bases, there was a span of 12 bases.

The genes are TRBV7-3 and TRBJ2-6; perhaps TRBD1 as D (5 bases). There are 15 residues in the CDR3. Germline V gene sequence: CDR1 SGHTA, CDR2 FQGTGA. Trimming shortened V by 5 bases and J by 2 bases, and 10 bases separated the two germline ends. The chain's CDR3 is CASSPDSAGANVLTF. DNA for the CDR3: TGTGCCAGCAGCCCCGACAGTGCTGGGGCCAACGTCCTGACTTTC.

V gene TRBV6-1 combines with J gene TRBJ2-1, with TRBD1 identical over 8 bases. The V gene end was trimmed by 3 bases and the J gene end by 7 bases; junction bases not matched to a gene: 8. Germline lookup yields CDR1 MNHNS and CDR2 SASEGT. CDR3 length: 15 amino acids. The CDR3 DNA sequence: TGTGCCAGCAGTGATAACAGGGGGATGGGGAATGAGCAGTTCTTC. Translated: CASSDNRGMGNEQFF.

The chain has TRBV9 and TRBJ2-1; 8 positions match TRBD2. The V gene end was trimmed by 0 bases and the J gene end by 0 bases; junction bases not matched to a gene: 14. The germline CDR1 and CDR2 sequences are SGDLS and YYNGEE. CDR3 length: 20 residues. CDR3 sequence (DNA): TGTGCCAGCAGCGTAGGGGCGGGGGGCCTCCTGAACTTCTCCTACAATGAGCAGTTCTTC. Translation gives CASSVGAGGLLNFSYNEQFF.